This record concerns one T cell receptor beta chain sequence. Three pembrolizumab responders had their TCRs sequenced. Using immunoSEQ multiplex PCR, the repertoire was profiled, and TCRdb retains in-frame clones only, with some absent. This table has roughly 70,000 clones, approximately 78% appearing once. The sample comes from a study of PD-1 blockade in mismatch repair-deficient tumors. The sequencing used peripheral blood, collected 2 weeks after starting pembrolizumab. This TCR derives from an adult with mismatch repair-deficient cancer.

CDR3 sequence (DNA): TGCGCCAGCAGCCAAGACAGGGATTCGGGACAGCCCCAGCATTTT. This sequence encodes CASSQDRDSGQPQHF. The J gene is TRBJ1-5, the V gene TRBV4-1, with a tentative D call TRBD1 (5 bases). The CDR3 length is 15 residues. CDR1 and CDR2 from the germline V gene are MGHRA and YSYEKL. Trimming left V 0 bases short and J 7 bases short, with 13 bases between.